This TCR beta chain was sequenced in a study of T cell responses to AZD1222 COVID-19 vaccine. Study-wide points: At baseline, just five to seven AZD1222 recipients tested seropositive. Two AZD1222 doses significantly raised spike-specific TCR breadth and depth over controls. Unmutated regions of variants are reportedly targeted by nearly half of spike-specific TCRs.

Trimming stripped 2 bases from V and 8 bases from J, with 12 bases between. The CDR3 totals 13 residues. Germline CDR1 and CDR2: MNHEY and SMNVEV (reference sequence). As for this clone: The antigen is not known.

Some clones are missing from TCRdb's copy, which holds only in-frame ones; the method was immunoSEQ multiplex PCR. The data hold about 120,000 clones, with about 90% observed a single time. The chain employs TRBV27 and TRBJ1-1; D possibly corresponds to TRBD1 (6 bases). The specimen was peripheral blood, collected on day 0 of AZD1222 vaccination. This clonotype originated in an adult in good health. CDR3 nucleotide sequence: TGTGCCAGCAGTTTAGGGACACCCGAGGAAGCTTTCTTT. Amino acids: CASSLGTPEEAFF.